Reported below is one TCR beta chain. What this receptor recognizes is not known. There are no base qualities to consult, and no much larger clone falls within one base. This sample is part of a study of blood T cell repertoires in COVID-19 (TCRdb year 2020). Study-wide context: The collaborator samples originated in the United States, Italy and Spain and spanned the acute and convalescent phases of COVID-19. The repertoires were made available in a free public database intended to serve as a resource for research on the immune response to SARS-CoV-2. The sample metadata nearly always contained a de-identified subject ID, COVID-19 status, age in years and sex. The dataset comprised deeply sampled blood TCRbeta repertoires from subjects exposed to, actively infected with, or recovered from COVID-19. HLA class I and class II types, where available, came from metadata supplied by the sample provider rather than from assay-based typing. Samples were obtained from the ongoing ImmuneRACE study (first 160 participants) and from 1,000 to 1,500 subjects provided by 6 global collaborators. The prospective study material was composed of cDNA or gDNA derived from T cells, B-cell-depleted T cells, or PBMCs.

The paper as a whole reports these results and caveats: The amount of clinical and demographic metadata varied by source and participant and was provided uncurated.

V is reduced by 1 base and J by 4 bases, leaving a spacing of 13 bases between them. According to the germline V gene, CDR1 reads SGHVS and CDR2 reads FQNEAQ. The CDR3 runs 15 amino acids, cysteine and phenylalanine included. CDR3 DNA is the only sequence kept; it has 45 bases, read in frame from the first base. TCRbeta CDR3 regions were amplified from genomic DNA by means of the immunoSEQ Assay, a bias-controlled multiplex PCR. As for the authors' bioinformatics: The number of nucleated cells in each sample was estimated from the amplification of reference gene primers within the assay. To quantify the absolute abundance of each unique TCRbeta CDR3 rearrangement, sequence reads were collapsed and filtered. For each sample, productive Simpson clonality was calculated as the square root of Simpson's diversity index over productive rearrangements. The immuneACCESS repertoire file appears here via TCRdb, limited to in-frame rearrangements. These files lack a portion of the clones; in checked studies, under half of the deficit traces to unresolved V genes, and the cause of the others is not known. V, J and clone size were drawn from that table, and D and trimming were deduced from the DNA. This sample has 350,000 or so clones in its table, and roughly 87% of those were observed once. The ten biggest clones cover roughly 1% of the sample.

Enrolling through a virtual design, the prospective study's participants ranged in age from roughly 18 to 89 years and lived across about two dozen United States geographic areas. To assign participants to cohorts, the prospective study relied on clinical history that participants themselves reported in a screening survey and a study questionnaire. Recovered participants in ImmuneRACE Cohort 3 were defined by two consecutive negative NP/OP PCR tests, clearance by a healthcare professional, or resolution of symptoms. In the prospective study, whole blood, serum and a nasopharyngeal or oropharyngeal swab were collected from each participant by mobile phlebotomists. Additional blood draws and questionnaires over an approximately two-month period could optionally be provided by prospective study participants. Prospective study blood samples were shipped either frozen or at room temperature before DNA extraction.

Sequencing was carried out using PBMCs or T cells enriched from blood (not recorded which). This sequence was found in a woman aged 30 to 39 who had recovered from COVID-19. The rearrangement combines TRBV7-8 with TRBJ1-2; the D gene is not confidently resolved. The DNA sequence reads TGTGCCAGCAGCTTAGGAGGGCCAAACCCCTATGGCTACACCTTC. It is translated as CASSLGGPNPYGYTF. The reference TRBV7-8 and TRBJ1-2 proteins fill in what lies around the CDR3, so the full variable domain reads GAGVSQSPRYKVAKRGQDVALRCDPISGHVSLFWYQQALGQGPEFLTYFQNEAQLDKSGLPSDRFFAERPEGSVSTLKIQRTQQEDSAVYLCASSLGGPNPYGYTFGSGTRLTVV.